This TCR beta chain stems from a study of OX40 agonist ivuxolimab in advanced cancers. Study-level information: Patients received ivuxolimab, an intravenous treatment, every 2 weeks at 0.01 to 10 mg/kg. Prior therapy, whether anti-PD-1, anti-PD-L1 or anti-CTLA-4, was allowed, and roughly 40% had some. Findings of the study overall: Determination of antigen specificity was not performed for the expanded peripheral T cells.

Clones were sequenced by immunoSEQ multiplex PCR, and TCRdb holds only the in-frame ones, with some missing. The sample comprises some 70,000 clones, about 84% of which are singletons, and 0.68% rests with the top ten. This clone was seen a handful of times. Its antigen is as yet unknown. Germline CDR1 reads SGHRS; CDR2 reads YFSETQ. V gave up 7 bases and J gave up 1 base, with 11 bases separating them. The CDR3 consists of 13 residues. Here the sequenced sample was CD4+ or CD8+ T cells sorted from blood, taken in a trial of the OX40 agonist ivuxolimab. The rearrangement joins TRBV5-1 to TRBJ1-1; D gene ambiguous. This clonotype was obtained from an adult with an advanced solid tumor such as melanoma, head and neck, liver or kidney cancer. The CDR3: CASVQDQNTEAFF. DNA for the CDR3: TGCGCCAGCGTGCAGGACCAGAACACTGAAGCTTTCTTT.